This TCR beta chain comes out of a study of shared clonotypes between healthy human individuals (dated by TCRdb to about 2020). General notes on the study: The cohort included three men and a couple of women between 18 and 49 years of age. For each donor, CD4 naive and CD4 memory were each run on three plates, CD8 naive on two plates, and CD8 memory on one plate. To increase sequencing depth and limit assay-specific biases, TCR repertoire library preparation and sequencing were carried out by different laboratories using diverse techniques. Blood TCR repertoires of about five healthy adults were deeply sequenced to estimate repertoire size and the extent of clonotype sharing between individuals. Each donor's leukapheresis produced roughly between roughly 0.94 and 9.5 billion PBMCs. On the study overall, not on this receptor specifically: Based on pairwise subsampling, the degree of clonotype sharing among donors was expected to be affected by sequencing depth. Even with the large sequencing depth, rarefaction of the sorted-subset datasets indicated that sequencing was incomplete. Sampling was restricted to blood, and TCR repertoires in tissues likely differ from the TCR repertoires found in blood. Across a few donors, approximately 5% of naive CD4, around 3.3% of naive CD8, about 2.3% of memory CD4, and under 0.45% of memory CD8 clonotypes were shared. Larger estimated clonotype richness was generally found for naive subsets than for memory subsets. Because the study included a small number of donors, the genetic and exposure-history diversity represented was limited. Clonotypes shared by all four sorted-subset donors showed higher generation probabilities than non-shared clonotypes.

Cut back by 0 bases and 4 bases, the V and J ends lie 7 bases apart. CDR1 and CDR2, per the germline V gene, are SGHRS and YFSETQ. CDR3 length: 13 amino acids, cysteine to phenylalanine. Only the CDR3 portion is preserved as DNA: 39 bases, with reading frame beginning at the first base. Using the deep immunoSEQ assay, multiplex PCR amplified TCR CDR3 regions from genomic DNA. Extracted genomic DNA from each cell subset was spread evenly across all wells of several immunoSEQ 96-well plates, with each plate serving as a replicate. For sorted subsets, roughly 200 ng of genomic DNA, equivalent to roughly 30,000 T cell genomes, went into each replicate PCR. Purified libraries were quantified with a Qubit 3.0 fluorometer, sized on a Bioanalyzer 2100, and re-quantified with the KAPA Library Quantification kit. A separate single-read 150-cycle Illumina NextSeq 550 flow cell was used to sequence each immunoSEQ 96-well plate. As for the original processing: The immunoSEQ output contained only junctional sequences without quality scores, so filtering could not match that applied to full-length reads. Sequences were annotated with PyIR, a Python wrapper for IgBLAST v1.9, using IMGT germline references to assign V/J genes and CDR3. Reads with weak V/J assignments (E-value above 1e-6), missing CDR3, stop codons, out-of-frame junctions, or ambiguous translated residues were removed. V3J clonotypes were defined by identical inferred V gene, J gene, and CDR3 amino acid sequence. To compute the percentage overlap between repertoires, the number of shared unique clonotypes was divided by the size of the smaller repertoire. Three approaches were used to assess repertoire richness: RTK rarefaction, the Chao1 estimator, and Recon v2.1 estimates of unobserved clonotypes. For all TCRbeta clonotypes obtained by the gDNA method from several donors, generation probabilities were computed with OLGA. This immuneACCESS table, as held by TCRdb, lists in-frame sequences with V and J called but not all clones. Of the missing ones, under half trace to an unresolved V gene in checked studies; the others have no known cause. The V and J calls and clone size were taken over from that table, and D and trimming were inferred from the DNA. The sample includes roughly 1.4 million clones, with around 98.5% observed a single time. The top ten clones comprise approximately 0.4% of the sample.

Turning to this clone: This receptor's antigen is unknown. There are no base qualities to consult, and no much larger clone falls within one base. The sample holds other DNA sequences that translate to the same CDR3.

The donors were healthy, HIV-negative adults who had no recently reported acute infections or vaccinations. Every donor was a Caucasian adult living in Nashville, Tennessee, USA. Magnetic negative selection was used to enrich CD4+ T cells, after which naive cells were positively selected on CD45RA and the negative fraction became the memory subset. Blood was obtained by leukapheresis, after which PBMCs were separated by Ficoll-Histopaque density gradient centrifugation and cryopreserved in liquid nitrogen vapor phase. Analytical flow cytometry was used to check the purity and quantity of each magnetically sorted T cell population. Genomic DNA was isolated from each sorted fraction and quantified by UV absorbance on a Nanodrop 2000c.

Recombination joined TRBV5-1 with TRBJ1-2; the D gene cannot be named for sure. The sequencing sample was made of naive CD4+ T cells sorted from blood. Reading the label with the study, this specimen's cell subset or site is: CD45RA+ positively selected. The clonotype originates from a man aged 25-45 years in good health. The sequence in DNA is TGCGCCAGCAGCTTGGAAGGGAGCTATGGCTACACCTTC. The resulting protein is CASSLEGSYGYTF.